This T cell receptor (beta chain) emerged from a study of tumor T cells in aggressive B-cell lymphoma. The data were produced by immunoSEQ multiplex PCR, yet TCRdb's version contains in-frame clones alone and is incomplete. The sample yields about 7,900 clones, about 85% seen once. Trimming left V 0 bases short and J 6 bases short, with 13 bases between. Germline V lookup: CDR1 WSHSY, CDR2 SAAADI. CDR3 length: 15 residues. The V gene is TRBV10-2, the J gene TRBJ2-3; D perhaps matches TRBD2 (5 bases). Sequenced input: tumor tissue. This TCR was recovered from an adult with diffuse large B cell lymphoma. This CDR3 reads CASSESIRGWDTQYF. DNA of the CDR3: TGCGCCAGCAGTGAGTCGATTCGGGGTTGGGATACGCAGTATTTT.